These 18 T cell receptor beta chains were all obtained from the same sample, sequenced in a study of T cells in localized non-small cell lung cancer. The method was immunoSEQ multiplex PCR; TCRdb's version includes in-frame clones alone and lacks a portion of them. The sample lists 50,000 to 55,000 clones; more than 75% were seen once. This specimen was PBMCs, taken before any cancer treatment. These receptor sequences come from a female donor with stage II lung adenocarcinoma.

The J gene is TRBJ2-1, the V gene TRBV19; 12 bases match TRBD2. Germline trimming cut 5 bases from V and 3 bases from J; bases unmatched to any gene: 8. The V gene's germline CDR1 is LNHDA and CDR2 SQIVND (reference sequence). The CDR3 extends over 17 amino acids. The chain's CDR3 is CASSGLAGRGIYNEQFF. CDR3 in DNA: TGTGCCAGTAGTGGACTAGCGGGAAGAGGTATCTACAATGAGCAGTTCTTC.

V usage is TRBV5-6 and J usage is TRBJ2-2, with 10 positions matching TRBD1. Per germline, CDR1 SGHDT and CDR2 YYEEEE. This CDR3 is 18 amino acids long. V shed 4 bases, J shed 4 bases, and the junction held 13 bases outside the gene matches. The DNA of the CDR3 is TGTGCCAGCAGCCGATATGAGGACAGGGGGTTGCTCACCGGGGAGCTGTTTTTT. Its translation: CASSRYEDRGLLTGELFF.

The CDR3 loop is CASSYSMTPGGADTEAFF. CDR3 DNA: TGCGCCAGCAGCTACTCCATGACCCCAGGGGGCGCCGACACTGAAGCTTTCTTT. The gene calls are TRBV4-1 and TRBJ1-1; 8 bases are a match to TRBD1. Unmatched junction bases numbered 17, after V lost 5 bases and J lost 3 bases. The CDR3 runs 18 residues. Per the germline V gene, CDR1 is MGHRA and CDR2 is YSYEKL.

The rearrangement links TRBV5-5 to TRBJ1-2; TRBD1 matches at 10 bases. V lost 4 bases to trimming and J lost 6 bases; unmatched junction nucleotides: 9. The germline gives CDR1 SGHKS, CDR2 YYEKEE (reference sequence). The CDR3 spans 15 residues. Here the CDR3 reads CASSLTGTGVDGYTF. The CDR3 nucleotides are TGTGCCAGCAGCCTTACCGGGACAGGGGTCGATGGCTACACCTTC.

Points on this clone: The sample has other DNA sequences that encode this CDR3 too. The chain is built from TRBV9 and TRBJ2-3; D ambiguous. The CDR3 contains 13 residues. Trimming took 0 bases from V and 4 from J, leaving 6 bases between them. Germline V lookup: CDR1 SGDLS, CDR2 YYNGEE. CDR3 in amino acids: CASSVGGADTQYF. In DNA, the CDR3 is TGTGCCAGCAGCGTAGGGGGTGCAGATACGCAGTATTTT.

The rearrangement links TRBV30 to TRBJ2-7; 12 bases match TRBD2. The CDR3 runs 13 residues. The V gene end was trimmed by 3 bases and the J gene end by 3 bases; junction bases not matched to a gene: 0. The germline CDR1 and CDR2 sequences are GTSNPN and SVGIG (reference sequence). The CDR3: CAWRLAGGYEQYF. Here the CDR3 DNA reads TGTGCCTGGAGACTAGCGGGGGGCTACGAGCAGTACTTC.

The CDR3, as DNA: TGTGCCAGCAGCCCCGGTCAAGGCGAGCAGTACTTC. It codes for CASSPGQGEQYF. The chain recombines TRBV11-2 with TRBJ2-7; D remains unclear. The CDR3 totals 12 residues. Deletions cut 5 bases from V and 6 bases from J, with 11 bases between. Germline CDR1 reads SGHAT; CDR2 reads FQNNGV. The full variable domain, with the rest looked up from reference TRBV11-2 and TRBJ2-7, is EAGVAQSPRYKIIEKRQSVAFWCNPISGHATLYWYQQILGQGPKLLIQFQNNGVVDDSQLPKDRFSAERLKGVDSTLKIQPAKLEDSAVYLCASSPGQGEQYFGPGTRLTVT.

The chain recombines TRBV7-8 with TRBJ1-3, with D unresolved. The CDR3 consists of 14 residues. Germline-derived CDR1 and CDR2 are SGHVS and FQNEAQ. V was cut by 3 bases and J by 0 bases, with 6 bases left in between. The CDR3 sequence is CASSLGISGNTIYF. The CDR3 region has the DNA TGTGCCAGCAGCTTGGGCATCTCTGGAAACACCATATATTTT. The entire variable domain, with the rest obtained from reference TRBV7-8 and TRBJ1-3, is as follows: GAGVSQSPRYKVAKRGQDVALRCDPISGHVSLFWYQQALGQGPEFLTYFQNEAQLDKSGLPSDRFFAERPEGSVSTLKIQRTQQEDSAVYLCASSLGISGNTIYFGEGSWLTVV.

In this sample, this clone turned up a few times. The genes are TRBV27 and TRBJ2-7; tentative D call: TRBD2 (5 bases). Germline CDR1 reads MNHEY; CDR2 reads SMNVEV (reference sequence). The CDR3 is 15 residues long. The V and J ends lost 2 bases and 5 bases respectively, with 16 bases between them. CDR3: CASSLAGNRDNEQYF. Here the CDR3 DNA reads TGTGCCAGCAGTTTAGCCGGGAATCGAGACAACGAGCAGTACTTC.

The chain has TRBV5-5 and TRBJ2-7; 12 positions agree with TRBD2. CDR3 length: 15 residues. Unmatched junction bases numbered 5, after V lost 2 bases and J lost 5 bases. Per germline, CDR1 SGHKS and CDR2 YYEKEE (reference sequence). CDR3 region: CASSLWTSGKDEQYF. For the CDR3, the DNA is TGTGCCAGCAGCTTATGGACTAGCGGGAAGGACGAGCAGTACTTC.

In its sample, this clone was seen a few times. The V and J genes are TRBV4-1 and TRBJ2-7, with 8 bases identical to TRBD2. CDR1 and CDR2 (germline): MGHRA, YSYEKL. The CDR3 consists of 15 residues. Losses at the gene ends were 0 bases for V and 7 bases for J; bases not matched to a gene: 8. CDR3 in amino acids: CASSQETGGGREQYF. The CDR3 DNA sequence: TGCGCCAGCAGCCAAGAAACCGGGGGGGGCCGGGAGCAGTACTTC.

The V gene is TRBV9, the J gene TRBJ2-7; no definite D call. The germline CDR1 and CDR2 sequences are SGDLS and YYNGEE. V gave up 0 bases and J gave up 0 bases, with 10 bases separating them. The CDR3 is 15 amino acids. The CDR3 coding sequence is TGTGCCAGCAGCGTAGGGCCTTCAAGCTCCTACGAGCAGTACTTC. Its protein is CASSVGPSSSYEQYF.

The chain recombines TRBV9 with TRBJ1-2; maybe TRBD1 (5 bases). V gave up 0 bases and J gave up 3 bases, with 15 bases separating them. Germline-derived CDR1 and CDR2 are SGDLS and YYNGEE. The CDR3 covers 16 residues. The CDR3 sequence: CASSVDPSGTHYGYTF. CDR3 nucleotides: TGTGCCAGCAGCGTAGACCCTTCAGGGACCCACTATGGCTACACCTTC.

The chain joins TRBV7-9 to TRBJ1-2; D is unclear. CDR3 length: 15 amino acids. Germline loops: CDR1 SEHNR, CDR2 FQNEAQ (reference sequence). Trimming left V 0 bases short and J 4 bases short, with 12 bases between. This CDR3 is CASSLAVAGSYGYTF. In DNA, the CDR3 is TGTGCCAGCAGCTTAGCGGTGGCTGGGAGCTATGGCTACACCTTC.

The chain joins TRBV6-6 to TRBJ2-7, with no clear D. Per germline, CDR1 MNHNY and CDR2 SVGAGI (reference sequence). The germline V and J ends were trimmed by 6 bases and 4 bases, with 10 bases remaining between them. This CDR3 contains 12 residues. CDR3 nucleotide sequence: TGTGCCAGCAGATCAACAGCATACGAGCAGTACTTC. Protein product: CASRSTAYEQYF.

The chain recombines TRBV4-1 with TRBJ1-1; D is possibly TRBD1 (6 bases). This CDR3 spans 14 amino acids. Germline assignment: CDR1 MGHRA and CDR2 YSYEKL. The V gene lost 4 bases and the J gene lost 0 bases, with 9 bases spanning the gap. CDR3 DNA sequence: TGCGCCAGCAGCCTACAGGGTATGAACACTGAAGCTTTCTTT. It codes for CASSLQGMNTEAFF.

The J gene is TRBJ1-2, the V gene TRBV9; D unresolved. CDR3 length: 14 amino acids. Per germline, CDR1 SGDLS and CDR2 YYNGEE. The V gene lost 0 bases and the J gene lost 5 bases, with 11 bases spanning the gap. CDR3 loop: CASSVEPRLYGYTF. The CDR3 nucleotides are TGTGCCAGCAGCGTAGAGCCCAGACTTTATGGCTACACCTTC.

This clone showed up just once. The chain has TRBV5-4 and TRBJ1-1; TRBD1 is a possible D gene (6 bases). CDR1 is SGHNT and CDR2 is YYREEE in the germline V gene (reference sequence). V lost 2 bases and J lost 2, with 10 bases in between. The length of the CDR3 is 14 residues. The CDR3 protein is CASSFPGANTEAFF. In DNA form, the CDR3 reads TGTGCCAGCAGCTTTCCAGGGGCTAACACTGAAGCTTTCTTT.